This T cell receptor beta chain derives from a study of shared clonotypes between healthy human individuals. Sequencing was performed with immunoSEQ multiplex PCR; in TCRdb, only in-frame clones are kept and a portion is missing. The table shows 2 million to 2.5 million clones, with 90% to 96% occurring only once. This CDR3 region has 14 residues. Germline values: CDR1 SGHAT, CDR2 FQNNGV. Trimming stripped 4 bases from V and 1 base from J, with 10 bases between. The receptor's source is a young man in good health. The chain carries TRBV11-2 and TRBJ1-2; unclear D gene. The sample taken for sequencing was naive CD4+ T cells sorted from blood. Subset denoted: CD45RA+ positively selected. CDR3 region: CASSSYGFNYGYTF. The CDR3 bases are TGTGCCAGCAGCTCCTACGGGTTTAACTATGGCTACACCTTC. The entire variable domain, with the rest obtained from reference TRBV11-2 and TRBJ1-2, is as follows: EAGVAQSPRYKIIEKRQSVAFWCNPISGHATLYWYQQILGQGPKLLIQFQNNGVVDDSQLPKDRFSAERLKGVDSTLKIQPAKLEDSAVYLCASSSYGFNYGYTFGSGTRLTVV.